This paragraph reports one TCR beta chain. Its antigen is unidentified. The data were obtained in a study of vaccination and CD4 T cells after COVID-19. Study in general: In the convalescent cohort, there were six males and four females, two of them Hispanic.

Whole-study findings and limits: When vaccine-specific clones from convalescent patients were examined, 304 of 307 were spike mono-reactive.

CDR1 and CDR2 (germline): MNHNS, SASEGT. The CDR3 length is 14 residues. V dropped 3 bases and J dropped 8 bases, with 13 bases sitting between them. The sample's treatment: approximately 9-day PBMC culture with coronavirus spike peptide pools or control peptides (ViraFEST assay). In the ViraFEST assay, peptide-pool expansion preceded TCR sequencing of expanded clonotypes. Every positive PCR date fell between March and December 2020, earlier than the US Alpha, Beta and Delta variants. Sequenced with the Oncomine TCR Beta short-read assay was DNA taken from cultured CD4+ T cells. One entry per CDR3 protein, called by TCRdb with MiXCR from the PCR reads. The profile shows roughly 20,000 distinct CDR3 sequences, over 50% of them singletons.

This receptor was obtained from a human donor who had recovered from COVID-19. The material sequenced was CD4+ T cells from blood, cultured in vitro. The chain is built from TRBV6-1 and TRBJ1-4; a weak D match, TRBD1 (5 bases). The CDR3 is CASSDSGEGEKLFF. CDR3 nucleotide sequence: TGTGCCAGCAGTGATTCGGGGGAGGGGGAAAAACTGTTTTTT.